Below, 2 T cell receptor beta chains from the same sample are listed, as sequenced in a study of response to subunit inactivated influenza vaccine. A single record per CDR3 protein comes from TCRdb applying MiXCR to the RT-PCR reads. The repertoire includes more than 500,000 distinct CDR3 sequences, roughly 10% of them detected once, and roughly 9.6% sits in the top ten. These data also formed part of another study, on T cells expressing NK-cell markers. This second report adds: Making the TCR beta cDNA relied on 5'RACE template switching with UMIs.

Sequenced here: PBMCs from blood, sampled on the day of vaccination. These receptors were taken from a man aged 50 or older who received an inactivated influenza vaccine.

This clonotype has just a few counts. The chain uses TRBV7-9 and TRBJ2-1; the D gene is possibly TRBD2 (5 bases). The CDR3 runs 16 residues. Trimming stripped 2 bases from V and 8 bases from J, with 19 bases between. The germline V gene encodes CDR1 SEHNR and CDR2 FQNEAQ (reference sequence). The CDR3 region is CASSLRRLAHSDEQFF. The CDR3 DNA sequence: TGTGCCAGCAGCTTACGTCGCCTAGCCCACAGTGATGAGCAGTTCTTC. The full variable domain, its missing parts supplied by reference TRBV7-9 and TRBJ2-1, is DTGVSQNPRHKITKRGQNVTFRCDPISEHNRLYWYRQTLGQGPEFLTYFQNEAQLEKSRLLSDRFSAERPKGSFSTLEIQRTEQGDSAMYLCASSLRRLAHSDEQFFGPGTRLTVL.

CDR3 loop: CASSPNIARGGNTEAFF. In DNA, the CDR3 is TGTGCCAGCAGCCCTAATATTGCCCGTGGGGGGAACACTGAAGCTTTCTTT. V usage is TRBV12-3 or TRBV12-4 and J usage is TRBJ1-1; TRBD1 is a possible D gene (5 bases). The CDR3 loop spans 17 amino acids. Trimming took off 6 bases at V and 1 base at J, with 21 bases between the two ends.